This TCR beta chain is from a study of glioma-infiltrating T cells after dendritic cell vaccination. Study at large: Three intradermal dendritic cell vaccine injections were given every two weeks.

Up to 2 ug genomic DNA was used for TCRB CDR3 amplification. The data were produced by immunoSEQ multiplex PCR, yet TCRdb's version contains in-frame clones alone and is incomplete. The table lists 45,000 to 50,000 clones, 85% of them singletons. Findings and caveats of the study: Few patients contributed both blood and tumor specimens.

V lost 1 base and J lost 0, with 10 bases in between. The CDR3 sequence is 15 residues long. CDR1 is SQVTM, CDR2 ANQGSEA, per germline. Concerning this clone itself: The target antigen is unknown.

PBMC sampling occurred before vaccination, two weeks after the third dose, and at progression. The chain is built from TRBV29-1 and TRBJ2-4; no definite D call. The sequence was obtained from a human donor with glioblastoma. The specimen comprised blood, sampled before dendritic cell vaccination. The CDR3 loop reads CSVEAGGLAKNIQYF. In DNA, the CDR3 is TGCAGCGTTGAAGCCGGCGGATTAGCCAAAAACATTCAGTACTTC.